This entry concerns a single TCR beta chain. V was trimmed by 0 bases and J by 7 bases, leaving 13 bases between them. From germline, CDR1 is SGHRS and CDR2 YFSETQ. CDR3 length equals 15 residues. The sample comes from a study of blood T cell repertoires in COVID-19. Study-wide context: T cells, B-cell-depleted T cells, or PBMCs supplied cDNA or gDNA.

Original data processing: Reference gene primer amplification gave nucleated cell count estimates. Measured with immunoSEQ multiplex PCR; TCRdb has only the in-frame clones, and not every one. D and trimming were read from the DNA, whereas the V and J calls and clone size are those reported in that table. The sample gives approximately 90,000 clones, 65% to 90% of which show up once; under 4.5% is in the top ten. The V call is TRBV5-1, the J call TRBJ2-2, with D possibly TRBD2 on 5 matching bases. Sequences were obtained from peripheral blood. The receptor was isolated from a man between 60 and 75 years old with acute or convalescent COVID-19. For the CDR3, the DNA is TGCGCCAGCAGCTTGGATCGGGGTGGTTTCGGGGAGCTGTTTTTT. Residues: CASSLDRGGFGELFF.